This T cell receptor beta chain was sequenced during a study of OX40 agonist ivuxolimab in advanced cancers. Turning to the overall study: Ivuxolimab was a fully human IgG2 agonistic monoclonal antibody targeting the costimulatory receptor OX40 (CD134). Intravenous ivuxolimab was administered to patients every 2 weeks at six dose levels: 0.01, 0.1, 0.3, 1.5, 3 and 10 mg/kg. Of the approximately 50 dose-escalation patients, hepatocellular carcinoma was present in around 19, melanoma in around 15, renal cell carcinoma in 9 and head and neck cancer in 9. The dose-escalation cohort was around 83% male with a mean age of around 62 years, ranging from about 20 to 85. Prior anti-PD-1, anti-PD-L1 or anti-CTLA-4 therapy was permitted, and 30% to 50% of dose-escalation patients had received checkpoint inhibitors. Partial responses were achieved by three dose-escalation patients, of whom one had hepatocellular carcinoma and two had cutaneous melanoma. Peripheral TCRbeta sequencing was intended to test whether TCR sequence diversity was altered and clonal T-cell expansion was caused by ivuxolimab. The paper reports the monotherapy dose-escalation portion (N of about 51 patients) of the phase I ivuxolimab trial.

There are 20 amino acids in the CDR3, from cysteine to phenylalanine inclusive. The kept DNA is CDR3 alone, 60 bases in frame from the first base. For this chain, trimming is 1 base at the V end and 0 bases at the J end, and the number of junction bases without a gene match is 12. Looking up the germline V gene yields CDR1 LGHNA and CDR2 YNFKEQ. Results and caveats for the whole study, not just this receptor: After ivuxolimab, CD8+ T cells had more expanded clones than CD4+ T cells on average. Low levels of normalized T-cell clonal expansion were also shown by some nonresponding patients. In the 0.1-3.0 mg/kg groups, partial responders were among the patients with the lowest normalized peripheral clonal expansion, particularly in CD8+ T cells. The antigen specificity of the peripheral T cells that underwent clonal expansion was not determined. Clonal expansion of both CD4+ and CD8+ blood T cells was observed from baseline to week 6 at doses 0.1 to 3.0 mg/kg.

For sequencing of the TCRbeta CDR3 region, genomic DNA was extracted from the sorted cells. TCRbeta CDR3 regions were sequenced using the immunoSEQ Assay. TCRdb took this table from immuneACCESS and kept in-frame rearrangements with V and J called. Such tables lack part of the clones; where checked against another copy, unresolved V genes explain under half of the gap, and the rest is unexplained. Across this sample there are about 150,000 clones, with 90% seen only once. The ten largest clonotypes hold about 1% of the sample. This clone appeared a few times. There is no known antigen for this receptor. Within one base of it there is no much larger clone, and no base qualities were kept. The trial excluded patients who had a history of autoimmune disease or were on systemic immunosuppression. Peripheral blood for TCR sequencing was collected from all dose cohorts at baseline, on cycle 4 day 1, and on cycle 7 day 1. Samples came from an open-label, multicenter, first-in-human phase I dose-escalation trial of ivuxolimab. The trial enrolled adults with locally advanced or metastatic head and neck squamous cell, hepatocellular, melanoma or renal cell carcinoma. Before TCR sequencing, CD4+ T cells and CD8+ T cells were sorted from peripheral blood as separate populations.

This chain joins TRBV4-2 to TRBJ2-1; TRBD2 aligns with 10 central bases. The sample in question was CD4+ or CD8+ T cells sorted from blood, obtained in a trial of the OX40 agonist ivuxolimab. The receptor's source is an adult with an advanced solid tumor such as melanoma, head and neck, liver or kidney cancer. The DNA reads as follows: TGTGCCAGCAGCCAAGCTCCCGGGACTAGCGTCATTAGCTCCTACAATGAGCAGTTCTTC. Its protein is CASSQAPGTSVISSYNEQFF.